This TCR beta chain was retrieved from a study of regulatory T cells in long-lasting Graves disease. Findings and caveats of the study: Newly diagnosed patients had higher TCR diversity than persistent Graves' patients did. There was favoring of TRBV28, TRBJ1-2 and TRBJ2-5 in persistent disease.

With 5 bases removed from V and 3 bases from J, the gap between germline ends came to 11 bases. This CDR3 contains 13 residues. In germline, CDR1 is DFQATT, CDR2 SNEGSKA (reference sequence). To make TCR beta libraries, researchers used iRepertoire HTBI primers and Arm-PCR of CDR3 regions. One entry per CDR3 protein, called by TCRdb with MiXCR from the multiplex PCR reads. In the table there are 420,000 or so distinct CDR3 sequences, less than 20% of which are singletons. Time point: newly diagnosed GD, antithyroid drugs for less than 3 months. RNA isolated from PBMCs was used to make the TCR library. As to this clonotype: The antigen remains undetermined.

These same records also appear under a second study, on T cells in Graves' hyperthyroidism and ophthalmopathy. That report adds: Also found in blood were most expanded thyroid clonotypes above 0.001. Ophthalmopathy could be told apart from stable hyperthyroidism with a 13 V-J model.

The source was peripheral blood mononuclear cells (PBMCs), collected at new diagnosis, from a patient treated with antithyroid drugs. This sequence originates from a young woman with Graves disease. The chain uses TRBV20-1 and TRBJ1-5; a possible D gene is TRBD1 (5 bases). CDR3 residues: CSAGDGNNQPQHF. The CDR3 coding sequence is TGCAGTGCTGGGGACGGTAACAATCAGCCCCAGCATTTT.